The TCR beta chain described here comes from a study of T-cell reconstitution after alpha-beta-depleted transplantation in children. Preparation of the TCRbeta library used unique molecular identifiers. In TCRdb, the PCR reads were re-called with MiXCR into one record per CDR3 protein. The sample carries about a million distinct CDR3 sequences, 25% to 35% recorded once. The CDR3 consists of 15 residues. Trimming removed 4 bases at V and 4 bases at J, with 16 bases between. Germline lookup yields CDR1 MGHDK and CDR2 SYGVNS. Findings of the study overall: The main origin of T-cell counts and diversity one year after transplant was newly produced T cells. Some patients' high day-60 TCRbeta diversity was attributed to recipient cells surviving conditioning.

Comment on this clonotype: Its antigen is undetermined.

This receptor was identified in a boy under three years old who had a stem cell transplant for SCID, so the T cells may come from the graft donor. The source was PBMCs, mostly from graft donor cells, collected 360 days after TCRalphabeta/CD19-depleted stem cell transplant. The rearrangement links TRBV25-1 to TRBJ2-5, with D tentatively TRBD2 (5 bases). CDR3 nucleotides: TGTGCCAGCAGTGCCCTAGGGAGCCAGGCAGAGACCCAGTACTTC. Amino acids: CASSALGSQAETQYF.